This TCR beta chain appears in the sequencing data of a study of blood T cells in healthy people across ages. Primers used in a second PCR of about 7 to 12 cycles were a sample-barcoded 5' primer and a J-beta primer mix. Researchers report that a template-switch adaptor with 12 random nucleotides tagged each cDNA molecule. TCRdb reanalysed the 5' RACE reads using MiXCR and keeps one entry per CDR3 protein. The sample shows just under 750,000 distinct CDR3 sequences, 22% of them seen only once. Findings and limits, study-wide: Higher diversity, along with more naive CD4+ cells, distinguished long-lived donors from aged donors.

About this clonotype itself: Its antigen is as yet unknown.

CDR3 length: 14 residues. The germline V gene has CDR1 DFQATT and CDR2 SNEGSKA (reference sequence). V lost 6 bases, J lost 0 bases, and 9 bases lay in between. A minimum of 7 million PBMCs was isolated per sample. This rearrangement joins TRBV20-1 to TRBJ2-6, with D uncertain. The receptor was derived from a man between 65 and 85 years old in good health. The sequenced material came from blood. The CDR3 sequence is CSASESSGANVLTF. The CDR3 bases are TGCAGTGCCTCCGAGAGCTCTGGGGCCAACGTCCTGACTTTC.